One and the same sample provided the 24 T cell receptor beta chains below, sequenced in a study of OX40 agonist ivuxolimab in advanced cancers. The protocol was immunoSEQ multiplex PCR, while the TCRdb copy is restricted to in-frame clones and leaves out a portion. The sample lists some 63,000 clones, less than 90% occurring once. Specimen: CD4+ or CD8+ T cells sorted from blood, collected in a trial of the OX40 agonist ivuxolimab. These receptors were taken from an adult with an advanced solid tumor such as melanoma, head and neck, liver or kidney cancer.

The V and J genes are TRBV28 and TRBJ1-3; 8 nucleotides agree with TRBD1. Germline CDR1 is MDHEN and CDR2 is SYDVKM. V gave up 8 bases and J gave up 2 bases; unmatched junction bases: 8. The CDR3 has 15 residues. CDR3 loop: CASQVDRVAGNTIYF. The CDR3, as DNA: TGTGCCAGCCAAGTGGACAGGGTGGCTGGAAACACCATATATTTT.

Here the CDR3 reads CASTPGEVGDTQYF. CDR3 coding DNA: TGTGCCAGCACCCCTGGAGAGGTTGGAGATACGCAGTATTTT. The chain is built from TRBV6-1 and TRBJ2-3; D not resolved. V was trimmed by 7 bases and J by 5 bases, leaving 16 bases between them. This CDR3 contains 14 residues. Germline V gene sequence: CDR1 MNHNS, CDR2 SASEGT.

This sequence joins TRBV18 and TRBJ2-2; possible D gene TRBD2, 5 bases. The germline V gene encodes CDR1 KGHSH and CDR2 LQKENI. CDR3 length equals 14 residues. Trimming took off 2 bases at V and 3 bases at J, with 7 bases between the two ends. CDR3 residues: CASSPGRDTGELFF. The CDR3 DNA sequence: TGTGCCAGCTCACCAGGGAGAGACACCGGGGAGCTGTTTTTT.

This chain links TRBV2 with TRBJ1-5; D is possibly TRBD1 (6 bases). Germline CDR1 and CDR2: SNHLY and FYNNEI. The CDR3 has 15 residues. With 4 bases removed from V and 1 base from J, the gap between germline ends came to 11 bases. The CDR3 region is CASSATQGSNQPQHF. The CDR3, as DNA: TGTGCCAGCAGTGCTACCCAGGGGAGCAATCAGCCCCAGCATTTT.

This clone has a handful of counts. The chain has TRBV11-2 and TRBJ2-1; tentatively, D is TRBD1 (6 bases). CDR1 SGHAT and CDR2 FQNNGV come from the germline V gene. Trimming removed 3 bases from V and 6 bases from J, with 18 bases in between. This CDR3 comprises 16 residues. The CDR3 is CASSFRGSGTSNEQFF. The CDR3 DNA is TGTGCCAGCAGCTTTAGGGGGTCCGGGACGAGCAATGAGCAGTTCTTC.

This clone was seen just once. This sequence joins TRBV7-2 and TRBJ2-6; D may be TRBD1 or TRBD2 (5 bases each). The V gene lost 0 bases and the J gene lost 2 bases, with 20 bases spanning the gap. The V gene's germline CDR1 is SGHTA and CDR2 FQGNSA. The CDR3 runs 20 residues. Here the CDR3 reads CASSLAGYGKGSAGANVLTF. In nucleotides, the CDR3 is TGTGCCAGCAGCTTAGCCGGCTACGGGAAGGGGTCGGCTGGGGCCAACGTCCTGACTTTC.

A note on this clone: Within the sample, other DNA sequences also encode this same CDR3. V and J are TRBV30 and TRBJ2-1; D gene ambiguous. CDR3 length: 13 amino acids. Trimming cost V 1 base and J 4 bases, with 8 bases left between them. Germline V gene data show CDR1 as GTSNPN and CDR2 as SVGIG (reference sequence). This chain's CDR3 is CAWSGGTYNEQFF. For the CDR3, the DNA is TGTGCCTGGAGTGGGGGAACTTACAATGAGCAGTTCTTC.

The sample holds one count of this clone. The sample carries other DNA sequences with the same CDR3. The chain joins TRBV5-4 to TRBJ2-1, with D possibly TRBD2 on 6 matching bases. Between the trimmed V and J ends, which lost 4 bases and 0 bases, there was a span of 11 bases. Germline V CDR1 and CDR2: SGHNT, YYREEE (reference sequence). The CDR3 runs to 15 residues. CDR3 residues: CASSLNGGSYNEQFF. DNA for the CDR3: TGTGCCAGCAGCCTAAACGGGGGCTCCTACAATGAGCAGTTCTTC.

The rearrangement uses TRBV11-2 and TRBJ2-7; D is perhaps TRBD1 or TRBD2 (6 bases each). The ends were cut back, 5 bases at V and 5 bases at J, with 13 bases in the middle. The germline V gene has CDR1 SGHAT and CDR2 FQNNGV. There are 13 residues in the CDR3. CDR3 loop: CASSKGGFDEQYF. The CDR3 DNA is TGTGCCAGCAGCAAGGGGGGATTCGACGAGCAGTACTTC.

The chain couples TRBV4-1 to TRBJ2-2; 9 bases are shared with TRBD2. The length of the CDR3 is 16 residues. With V trimmed by 6 bases and J by 5 bases, 10 bases remained unmatched. CDR1 and CDR2 (germline): MGHRA, YSYEKL. CDR3 sequence: CASRTSPSGVTGELFF. The CDR3 DNA reads as TGCGCCAGCAGGACAAGCCCTAGCGGGGTGACCGGGGAGCTGTTTTTT.

By sample fraction, this clone is medium-sized. The chain carries TRBV2 and TRBJ2-7; possible D gene TRBD2, 5 bases. The germline V gene encodes CDR1 SNHLY and CDR2 FYNNEI. The CDR3 consists of 13 residues. V was pared by 5 bases and J by 5 bases, with 13 bases between. CDR3 sequence reads: CASSSPRENEQYF. The CDR3 DNA is TGTGCCAGCAGTTCCCCCCGGGAAAACGAGCAGTACTTC.

This chain uses TRBV30 with TRBJ1-4; D is uncertain. The V gene lost 1 base and the J gene lost 0 bases, with 9 bases spanning the gap. From germline, CDR1 is GTSNPN and CDR2 SVGIG (reference sequence). This CDR3 comprises 15 residues. DNA of the CDR3: TGTGCCTGGAGTGCAGGCAAAACAACTAATGAAAAACTGTTTTTT. This translates into CAWSAGKTTNEKLFF.

V usage is TRBV28 and J usage is TRBJ1-5; D might be TRBD1 (6 bases). Germline values: CDR1 MDHEN, CDR2 SYDVKM. Trimming left V 5 bases short and J 3 bases short, with 11 bases between. The CDR3 consists of 14 residues. The chain's CDR3 is CASSLPGANQPQHF. CDR3 DNA sequence: TGTGCCAGCAGTCTCCCGGGGGCCAATCAGCCCCAGCATTTT. The variable domain in full, completed from reference TRBV28 and TRBJ1-5, reads DVKVTQSSRYLVKRTGEKVFLECVQDMDHENMFWYRQDPGLGLRLIYFSYDVKMKEKGDIPEGYSVSREKKERFSLILESASTNQTSMYLCASSLPGANQPQHFGDGTRLSIL.

This chain joins TRBV30 and TRBJ2-7, with 8 bases identical to TRBD1. The V gene's germline CDR1 is GTSNPN and CDR2 SVGIG (reference sequence). The CDR3 contains 15 residues. V lost 0 bases and J lost 3; bases outside the gene matches: 7. The CDR3 nucleotides read TGTGCCTGGAGTGTACCCGGACAGGGACTCTACGAGCAGTACTTC. It encodes CAWSVPGQGLYEQYF.

The chain uses TRBV5-1 and TRBJ2-5; D is unresolved. Trimming took off 4 bases at V and 3 bases at J, with 19 bases between the two ends. Germline CDR1 is SGHRS and CDR2 is YFSETQ. The length of the CDR3 is 16 residues. The CDR3 bases are TGCGCCAGCAGCCAGCCTGGGCGCTCGAAGGAAGAGACCCAGTACTTC. This encodes CASSQPGRSKEETQYF. The full variable domain, completed using reference TRBV5-1 and TRBJ2-5, is KAGVTQTPRYLIKTRGQQVTLSCSPISGHRSVSWYQQTPGQGLQFLFEYFSETQRNKGNFPGRFSGRQFSNSRSEMNVSTLELGDSALYLCASSQPGRSKEETQYFGPGTRLLVL.

V usage is TRBV5-6 and J usage is TRBJ2-3; 8 nucleotides match TRBD2. This CDR3 spans 17 amino acids. The ends lost 4 bases at V and 2 bases at J; junction bases unmatched: 12. CDR1 is SGHDT and CDR2 is YYEEEE in the germline V gene. CDR3 amino acids: CASSRRERGTLTDTQYF. CDR3 bases: TGTGCCAGCAGCCGCCGGGAGCGGGGGACACTCACAGATACGCAGTATTTT.

This chain connects TRBV27 to TRBJ1-1, with TRBD1 identical over 7 bases. Trimming cost V 8 bases and J 5 bases; bases outside gene matches: 14. CDR3 length equals 15 residues. Germline V CDR1 and CDR2: MNHEY, SMNVEV (reference sequence). Here the CDR3 DNA reads TGTGCCAGCCGACCAGGGGGGGCCAGAGGGACTGAAGCTTTCTTT. This codes for CASRPGGARGTEAFF.

The rearrangement uses TRBV6-1 and TRBJ2-1; the D gene is possibly TRBD1 (6 bases). V lost 4 bases and J 2 bases, leaving 12 bases between the germline ends. CDR1 is MNHNS and CDR2 is SASEGT in the germline V gene. The CDR3 is 15 amino acids. The CDR3 here is CASSGTTGPYNEQFF. The CDR3, as DNA: TGTGCCAGCAGTGGAACGACAGGACCCTACAATGAGCAGTTCTTC.

Concerning this clone: Other DNA variants within this sample encode the same CDR3. The V and J genes are TRBV9 and TRBJ2-3; TRBD2 aligns across 9 bases. Germline V gene data show CDR1 as SGDLS and CDR2 as YYNGEE. J lost 2 bases, V lost 0 bases, and 4 bases had no gene match. The CDR3 is made up of 16 amino acids. Written as DNA, the CDR3 is TGTGCCAGCAGCGTAGTTGGCGGGGGGGCCACAGATACGCAGTATTTT. This codes for CASSVVGGGATDTQYF. The full variable domain, with the rest looked up from reference TRBV9 and TRBJ2-3, is DSGVTQTPKHLITATGQRVTLRCSPRSGDLSVYWYQQSLDQGLQFLIQYYNGEERAKGNILERFSAQQFPDLHSELNLSSLELGDSALYFCASSVVGGGATDTQYFGPGTRLTVL.

The J gene is TRBJ2-2, the V gene TRBV19; D may be TRBD1 (6 bases). Germline CDR1 reads LNHDA; CDR2 reads SQIVND (reference sequence). Trimming removed 1 base from V and 5 bases from J, with 17 bases in between. The CDR3 covers 17 residues. The CDR3: CASSIGIGGFGTGELFF. The CDR3 region has the DNA TGTGCCAGTAGTATAGGTATAGGGGGTTTCGGGACCGGGGAGCTGTTTTTT.

This chain uses TRBV5-4 with TRBJ2-5, with 12 bases fitting TRBD2. This CDR3 has 16 residues. The germline V gene encodes CDR1 SGHNT and CDR2 YYREEE (reference sequence). Unmatched junction bases numbered 5, after V lost 0 bases and J lost 5 bases. CDR3 in DNA: TGTGCCAGCAGCTTGGCTAGCGGGGGGGCCTCCGAGACCCAGTACTTC. Encoded protein: CASSLASGGASETQYF.

This chain joins TRBV11-2 and TRBJ2-1; D is uncertain. Germline V gene data show CDR1 as SGHAT and CDR2 as FQNNGV. Trimming removed 1 base from V and 5 bases from J, with 12 bases in between. There are 15 residues in the CDR3. The CDR3 loop reads CASSLVGYLDNEQFF. Written as DNA, the CDR3 is TGTGCCAGCAGCTTAGTGGGCTATCTGGACAATGAGCAGTTCTTC.

The chain combines TRBV9 with TRBJ2-7, with 7 positions matching TRBD2. V lost 2 bases and J lost 7; bases outside the gene matches: 15. The CDR3 is 16 amino acids. Per germline, CDR1 SGDLS and CDR2 YYNGEE. The CDR3 nucleotides are TGTGCCAGCAGCGTGGCTCCCTGGGGAGGGGAGAAAGAGCAGTACTTC. It specifies CASSVAPWGGEKEQYF.

V and J are TRBV7-2 and TRBJ2-1, with TRBD1 as a possible D gene (5 bases). Germline CDR1 and CDR2: SGHTA and FQGNSA. Trimming shortened V by 6 bases and J by 5 bases, and 20 bases separated the two germline ends. The CDR3 covers 16 residues. CDR3: CASSPVGLQTNNEQFF. The CDR3 bases are TGTGCCAGCAGTCCGGTGGGGCTTCAAACGAACAATGAGCAGTTCTTC.